These 19 T cell receptor beta chains were all obtained from the same sample, sequenced in a study of control samples from healthy donors and cancer patients. The method was immunoSEQ multiplex PCR; TCRdb's version includes in-frame clones alone and lacks a portion of them. The sample lists 200,000 to 250,000 clones; 85% to 95% were seen once. Source material: blood. These receptors were collected from a man aged 50 or older in good health.

The rearrangement uses TRBV6-5 and TRBJ2-7; tentative D call: TRBD2 (6 bases). Germline values: CDR1 MNHEY, CDR2 SVGAGI. V was pared by 7 bases and J by 2 bases, with 15 bases between. This CDR3 region has 14 residues. For the CDR3, the DNA is TGTGCCAGCAACGGCGCAGGAGGGGCCTACGAGCAGTACTTC. Translated, it gives CASNGAGGAYEQYF.

The V call is TRBV28, the J call TRBJ1-6, with 8 bases lining up with TRBD1. Trimming cost V 3 bases and J 10 bases; bases outside gene matches: 11. Germline CDR1 reads MDHEN; CDR2 reads SYDVKM. The CDR3 length is 16 residues. In nucleotides, the CDR3 is TGTGCCAGCAGTTTCCCCATTGGACAGGGACGATCACCCCTCCACTTT. Translating gives CASSFPIGQGRSPLHF.

On this clone: This sample includes further DNA sequences coding for the same CDR3. The chain uses TRBV19 and TRBJ2-1, with TRBD2 as a possible D gene (7 bases). The ends were cut back, 3 bases at V and 10 bases at J, with 16 bases in the middle. The CDR3 has 14 residues. Per the germline V gene, CDR1 is LNHDA and CDR2 is SQIVND (reference sequence). The CDR3 DNA follows: TGTGCCAGTAGTATTTTGGGGGGGGCGGGGGAGCAGTTCTTC. Protein product: CASSILGGAGEQFF.

This clone was seen only once. This sequence joins TRBV5-1 and TRBJ1-3; D gene unclear. With 4 bases removed from V and 0 bases from J, the gap between germline ends came to 11 bases. The CDR3 extends over 15 amino acids. Germline-derived CDR1 and CDR2 are SGHRS and YFSETQ. CDR3 sequence reads: CASSQLGSSGNTIYF. The CDR3 region has the DNA TGCGCCAGCAGCCAACTCGGGAGCTCTGGAAACACCATATATTTT.

The chain couples TRBV5-5 to TRBJ1-3, with 9 bases aligning to TRBD1. This CDR3 comprises 15 residues. The trim removed 5 bases at V and 4 bases at J, leaving 7 bases unmatched. From germline, CDR1 is SGHKS and CDR2 YYEKEE (reference sequence). CDR3 nucleotide sequence: TGTGCCAGCAGAATACAGGGGGCGCCAGGAAACACCATATATTTT. It is translated as CASRIQGAPGNTIYF.

This clone was detected only a few times. The CDR3 DNA reads TGTGCCAGCAGTGCCAACAGGGTGACCGGGGAGCTGTTTTTT. Translated, it gives CASSANRVTGELFF. This chain uses TRBV27 with TRBJ2-2; a weak D match, TRBD1 (6 bases). Trimming removed 5 bases at V and 5 bases at J, with 12 bases between. The V gene's germline CDR1 is MNHEY and CDR2 SMNVEV (reference sequence). The CDR3 spans 14 residues.

The chain uses TRBV7-8 and TRBJ2-2; 9 nucleotides align to TRBD1. Germline V CDR1 and CDR2: SGHVS, FQNEAQ. After removal of 2 bases from V and 0 bases from J, the junction contained 10 bases not matched to a gene. This CDR3 has 19 residues. The CDR3 DNA sequence: TGTGCCAGCAGCTTACTTAGGGGACAGGGCCGAGCGAACACCGGGGAGCTGTTTTTT. Protein: CASSLLRGQGRANTGELFF.

The table lists this clone with a count of one. The CDR3 loop reads CASSPGGGENEQFF. As DNA, the CDR3 is TGCGCCAGCAGCCCTGGGGGGGGCGAAAATGAGCAGTTCTTC. The chain combines TRBV5-1 with TRBJ2-1, with a possible D match to TRBD2 (7 bases). CDR3 length: 14 amino acids. V lost 4 bases, J lost 7 bases, and 15 bases lay in between. Germline V lookup: CDR1 SGHRS, CDR2 YFSETQ.

This chain joins TRBV7-8 and TRBJ2-3; TRBD2 might be the D (5 bases). V dropped 4 bases and J dropped 4 bases, with 12 bases sitting between them. Germline CDR1 is SGHVS and CDR2 is FQNEAQ. The CDR3 spans 14 residues. Here the CDR3 reads CASSSGKGPDTQYF. DNA of the CDR3: TGTGCCAGCAGCTCGGGGAAGGGCCCAGATACGCAGTATTTT.

This chain joins TRBV6-6 and TRBJ2-2; D may correspond to TRBD1 or TRBD2 (5 bases each). V was trimmed by 9 bases and J by 0 bases, leaving 11 bases between them. Looked up from germline, CDR1 is MNHNY and CDR2 is SVGAGI (reference sequence). The CDR3 extends over 14 amino acids. The DNA of the CDR3 is TGTGCCAGTAGACTGGGGGCGAACACCGGGGAGCTGTTTTTT. It specifies CASRLGANTGELFF.

The rearrangement links TRBV7-6 to TRBJ2-7; the D gene is possibly TRBD2 (6 bases). Trimming cost V 0 bases and J 6 bases, with 9 bases left between them. This CDR3 has 13 amino acids. CDR1 is SGHVS, CDR2 FNYEAQ, per germline. The CDR3 nucleotides read TGTGCCAGCAGCTTAGCGGAGGGGACCGAGCAGTACGTC. This translates into CASSLAEGTEQYV.

About this clone itself: The same CDR3 also results from other DNA sequences found in this sample. The rearrangement uses TRBV2 and TRBJ1-5, with D perhaps TRBD1 (5 bases). The germline V gene has CDR1 SNHLY and CDR2 FYNNEI. There are 11 residues in the CDR3. Trimming removed 4 bases from V and 7 bases from J, with 5 bases in between. CDR3 region: CASSGDQPQHF. CDR3 coding DNA: TGTGCCAGCAGTGGGGACCAGCCCCAGCATTTT.

This rearrangement joins TRBV19 to TRBJ1-5; 11 nucleotides align to TRBD1. The CDR3 extends over 15 amino acids. Germline values: CDR1 LNHDA, CDR2 SQIVND (reference sequence). J gave up 2 bases and V 5 bases, and 2 bases lay outside the gene matches. The CDR3 region has the DNA TGTGCCAGTAGTTGGGACAGGGGGGGCAATCAGCCCCAGCATTTT. Translated, it gives CASSWDRGGNQPQHF.

V gene TRBV2 combines with J gene TRBJ1-5; D uncertain. This CDR3 spans 15 amino acids. Germline loops: CDR1 SNHLY, CDR2 FYNNEI. The V end was cut by 9 bases, the J end by 11 bases, with 26 bases between. CDR3 sequence: CASTLGGGPPLSQHF. CDR3 in DNA: TGTGCCAGTACCCTTGGAGGAGGGCCTCCGCTTTCCCAGCATTTT.

The chain links TRBV18 to TRBJ2-7, with D possibly TRBD2 on 6 matching bases. The CDR3 is made up of 15 amino acids. Germline V gene data show CDR1 as KGHSH and CDR2 as LQKENI. V was clipped by 5 bases and J by 2 bases, with 16 bases between them. The CDR3 nucleotides read TGTGCCAGCTCATCTAGCGTGTTACTAGCCTACGAGCAGTACTTC. It codes for CASSSSVLLAYEQYF. Full variable domain (missing parts from reference TRBV18 and TRBJ2-7): NAGVMQNPRHLVRRRGQEARLRCSPMKGHSHVYWYRQLPEEGLKFMVYLQKENIIDESGMPKERFSAEFPKEGPSILRIQQVVRGDSAAYFCASSSSVLLAYEQYFGPGTRLTVT.

The chain recombines TRBV19 with TRBJ1-3; 7 nucleotides match TRBD1. The CDR3 spans 15 residues. Germline loops: CDR1 LNHDA, CDR2 SQIVND (reference sequence). With V trimmed by 4 bases and J by 3 bases, 6 bases remained unmatched. This CDR3 is CASSTDRVGGNTIYF. In DNA, the CDR3 is TGTGCCAGTAGTACCGACAGGGTCGGTGGAAACACCATATATTTT.

The genes are TRBV6-5 and TRBJ2-7; 12 bases map to TRBD2. After removal of 5 bases from V and 5 bases from J, the junction contained 4 bases not matched to a gene. Germline CDR1 is MNHEY and CDR2 is SVGAGI. The CDR3 consists of 14 residues. The CDR3 loop reads CASSRTSGVNEQYF. For the CDR3, the DNA is TGTGCCAGCAGTAGGACTAGCGGGGTAAACGAGCAGTACTTC.

V and J are TRBV28 and TRBJ2-1; no firm D call. The CDR3 consists of 12 residues. Trimming stripped 2 bases from V and 2 bases from J, with 1 base between. Germline V gives CDR1 MDHEN, CDR2 SYDVKM. The CDR3: CASSLAYNEQFF. The CDR3 nucleotides are TGTGCCAGCAGTTTAGCCTACAATGAGCAGTTCTTC.

V is TRBV29-1 and J is TRBJ2-3; tentatively, D is TRBD2 (6 bases). In germline, CDR1 is SQVTM, CDR2 ANQGSEA. CDR3 length: 13 residues. The germline V and J ends were trimmed by 3 bases and 4 bases, with 11 bases remaining between them. The CDR3 loop is CSVDWGDADTQYF. The CDR3 DNA sequence: TGCAGCGTTGACTGGGGGGACGCAGATACGCAGTATTTT.